The 2 T cell receptor beta chains presented below share a single source sample, sequenced in a study of identical twins. Each CDR3 protein gets one entry after TCRdb re-called the 5' RACE reads with MiXCR. Here the sample spans some 660,000 distinct CDR3 sequences, more than 6.5% being singletons. This same sample was also taken into another study, of yellow fever vaccine responses in identical twins.

Sequencing was performed on PBMCs. All receptors come from a woman aged 18-29 years in good health.

This chain connects TRBV5-1 to TRBJ2-3; the match to TRBD2 covers 9 bases. Germline CDR1 SGHRS, CDR2 YFSETQ. The junction had 5 bases not matched to a gene; V was cut back by 1 base and J by 5 bases. CDR3 length equals 15 residues. The CDR3 loop is CASSLLSGGLDTQYF. As DNA, the CDR3 is TGCGCCAGCAGCTTGCTTAGCGGGGGCTTAGATACGCAGTATTTT. Filled out from reference TRBV5-1 and TRBJ2-3, the complete variable domain reads KAGVTQTPRYLIKTRGQQVTLSCSPISGHRSVSWYQQTPGQGLQFLFEYFSETQRNKGNFPGRFSGRQFSNSRSEMNVSTLELGDSALYLCASSLLSGGLDTQYFGPGTRLTVL.

The genes are TRBV20-1 and TRBJ1-6, with 11 bases that match TRBD1. This CDR3 contains 16 residues. From germline, CDR1 is DFQATT and CDR2 SNEGSKA (reference sequence). With 1 base clipped from V and 5 bases from J, the junction kept 4 bases outside the gene matches. The CDR3: CSARGDRGGDNSPLHF. The CDR3 DNA is TGCAGTGCTAGAGGGGACAGGGGGGGGGATAATTCACCCCTCCACTTT.